Below are 19 T cell receptor beta chains sequenced from a single sample in a study of regulatory T cells in long-lasting Graves disease. Stated time point: newly diagnosed GD, antithyroid drugs for less than 3 months. RNA from PBMCs was the source of the TCR library. The authors built TCR beta libraries using iRepertoire HTBI primers and Arm-PCR of CDR3 regions. TCRdb processed the multiplex PCR reads anew with MiXCR; each CDR3 protein has one entry. Of 370,000 or so distinct CDR3 sequences detected, about 16% appear once; the ten largest clones hold roughly 21%. These records were also assigned to another study, of T cells in Graves' hyperthyroidism and ophthalmopathy.

The source was peripheral blood mononuclear cells (PBMCs), collected at new diagnosis, from a patient treated with antithyroid drugs. The receptor source for this set is a woman aged 18-29 years with Graves disease.

Many counts were recorded for this clonotype. This sequence joins TRBV20-1 and TRBJ1-2; 8 bases agree with TRBD1. The trim removed 6 bases at V and 5 bases at J, leaving 8 bases unmatched. The germline V gene encodes CDR1 DFQATT and CDR2 SNEGSKA (reference sequence). This CDR3 is 13 amino acids long. The CDR3 region is CSAIKDREYGYTF. Here the CDR3 DNA reads TGCAGTGCAATTAAGGACAGGGAGTATGGCTACACCTTC.

This clonotype was detected many times. The CDR3: CSAVRDGTYEQYF. The CDR3 DNA reads TGCAGCGCAGTCCGGGACGGAACCTACGAGCAGTACTTC. V is TRBV29-1 and J is TRBJ2-7; D assignment may be TRBD1 or TRBD2 (5 bases each). The CDR3 sequence is 13 residues long. V lost 7 bases and J 2 bases, leaving 15 bases between the germline ends. Germline assignment: CDR1 SQVTM and CDR2 ANQGSEA.

This clonotype was observed a few times. This rearrangement joins TRBV5-1 to TRBJ1-3; D is possibly TRBD1 (6 bases). CDR3 length: 15 amino acids. Trimming removed 4 bases from V and 1 base from J, with 12 bases in between. Germline V gene sequence: CDR1 SGHRS, CDR2 YFSETQ. The CDR3 loop is CASSLGTLSGNTIYF. CDR3 DNA: TGCGCCAGCAGCCTCGGGACACTTTCTGGAAACACCATATATTTT.

This clonotype appeared many times. This sequence joins TRBV28 and TRBJ1-1; tentatively, D is TRBD1 (5 bases). The CDR3 sequence is 14 residues long. Germline V gene data show CDR1 as MDHEN and CDR2 as SYDVKM. Deletions cut 7 bases from V and 0 bases from J, with 12 bases between. CDR3: CASTDPGLNTEAFF. In DNA form, the CDR3 reads TGTGCCAGCACCGATCCAGGGCTGAACACTGAAGCTTTCTTT.

About this clonotype: This may arise from a read error, as a much more abundant clone is one base away. The V gene is TRBV10-3, the J gene TRBJ1-5; D is undetermined. Trimming took off 10 bases at V and 1 base at J, with 14 bases between the two ends. This CDR3 has 14 residues. Germline V CDR1 and CDR2: ENHRY, SYGVKD. CDR3 DNA: TGTGCCAACCAACAGACTTTGAGCAATCAGCCCCAGCATTTT. This encodes CANQQTLSNQPQHF.

This clonotype was detected ten times or more. V and J are TRBV6-2 or TRBV6-3 and TRBJ1-2; D is undetermined. This CDR3 spans 12 amino acids. Germline V gene data show CDR1 as MNHEY and CDR2 as SVGEGT. Trimming stripped 10 bases from V and 4 bases from J, with 13 bases between. CDR3 nucleotides: TGTGCCATCAACAGCGAGAGCTATGGCTACACCTTC. It translates to CAINSESYGYTF.

This rearrangement joins TRBV7-2 to TRBJ1-2; D unclear. CDR1 and CDR2 (germline): SGHTA, FQGNSA. Trimming stripped 5 bases from V and 3 bases from J, with 13 bases between. This CDR3 comprises 14 residues. CDR3 sequence: CASSPPPQDYGYTF. Written as DNA, the CDR3 is TGTGCCAGCAGCCCCCCCCCCCAGGACTATGGCTACACCTTC.

The sample holds many counts of this clonotype. The chain combines TRBV4-2 with TRBJ2-7; 8 bases are shared with TRBD2. The V gene's germline CDR1 is LGHNA and CDR2 YNFKEQ. The CDR3 has 15 residues. V was clipped by 1 base and J by 0 bases; unmatched bases: 2. The CDR3 sequence is CASSQGLASSYEQYF. The DNA for the CDR3 is TGTGCCAGCAGCCAAGGACTAGCGAGCTCCTACGAGCAGTACTTC.

This clonotype occurred many times. The chain carries TRBV20-1 and TRBJ1-3; unclear D gene. Trimming took off 5 bases at V and 0 bases at J, with 11 bases between the two ends. The germline CDR1 and CDR2 sequences are DFQATT and SNEGSKA (reference sequence). The CDR3 is 14 residues long. CDR3 sequence: CSAGHPISGNTIYF. CDR3 sequence (DNA): TGCAGTGCTGGGCACCCGATCTCTGGAAACACCATATATTTT.

The sample holds many counts of this clonotype. The chain is built from TRBV11-2 and TRBJ2-2, with D unclear. Trimming shortened V by 6 bases and J by 4 bases, and 6 bases separated the two germline ends. The CDR3 runs 12 residues. Germline lookup yields CDR1 SGHAT and CDR2 FQNNGV. The CDR3 sequence: CASRLSTGELFF. The CDR3 DNA follows: TGTGCCAGCAGGCTGAGCACCGGGGAGCTGTTTTTT.

This clonotype has ten or more counts. This rearrangement joins TRBV9 to TRBJ1-4; maybe TRBD1 (6 bases). The germline gives CDR1 SGDLS, CDR2 YYNGEE. Trimming left V 3 bases short and J 0 bases short, with 6 bases between. The CDR3 loop spans 14 amino acids. The CDR3: CASSGTATNEKLFF. In DNA form, the CDR3 reads TGTGCCAGCAGCGGGACAGCAACTAATGAAAAACTGTTTTTT. Variable domain in full (rest from reference TRBV9 and TRBJ1-4): DSGVTQTPKHLITATGQRVTLRCSPRSGDLSVYWYQQSLDQGLQFLIQYYNGEERAKGNILERFSAQQFPDLHSELNLSSLELGDSALYFCASSGTATNEKLFFGSGTQLSVL.

The rearrangement joins TRBV30 to TRBJ2-2; D is undetermined. The germline V gene encodes CDR1 GTSNPN and CDR2 SVGIG (reference sequence). Between the trimmed V and J ends, which lost 2 bases and 7 bases, there was a span of 11 bases. The CDR3 consists of 13 residues. CDR3 loop: CAWSLRADGELFF. CDR3 DNA: TGTGCCTGGAGTTTAAGGGCTGACGGGGAGCTGTTTTTT.

Note on this clonotype: One junction end does not reproduce the germline sequence, and a read error may be involved. This chain connects TRBV6-5 to TRBJ2-1, with TRBD2 identical over 8 bases. The CDR3 consists of 18 residues. Looked up from germline, CDR1 is MNHEY and CDR2 is SVGAGI. Here the CDR3 DNA reads TGTGCCAGCAGCTACTTCCAACTTAGCGGGGTCAGGCACAATGAGCAGTTCTTC. It codes for CASSYFQLSGVRHNEQFF.

At least ten counts were recorded for this clonotype. The V and J genes are TRBV4-2 and TRBJ1-1; 12 positions agree with TRBD1. The germline CDR1 and CDR2 sequences are LGHNA and YNFKEQ. The J segment lost 4 bases and the V segment lost 4 bases, leaving 13 bases of the junction unmatched. There are 18 residues in the CDR3. The CDR3 nucleotides are TGTGCCAGCAGCCCGGACCCGGGACAGGGGGCGCTGGGCACTGAAGCTTTCTTT. It codes for CASSPDPGQGALGTEAFF.

This clonotype has only a few counts. As DNA, the CDR3 is TGCGCCAGCAGCCAGGAGTTTGGAGATACGCAGTATTTT. The encoded protein is CASSQEFGDTQYF. V is TRBV4-1 and J is TRBJ2-3; the D is unclear. CDR1 is MGHRA and CDR2 is YSYEKL in the germline V gene. The CDR3 is 13 residues long. Trimming took 3 bases from V and 5 from J, leaving 9 bases between them.

This clonotype has at least ten counts. V is TRBV20-1 and J is TRBJ2-7; D may be TRBD1 or TRBD2 (5 bases each). CDR1 and CDR2 (germline): DFQATT, SNEGSKA (reference sequence). Trimming shortened V by 0 bases and J by 6 bases, and 15 bases separated the two germline ends. The CDR3 sequence is 14 residues long. The CDR3 nucleotides read TGCAGTGCTAGAGATCCCGGGACGCACGGCGAGCAGTACTTC. It is translated as CSARDPGTHGEQYF.

In this sample, this clonotype turned up many times. This rearrangement joins TRBV9 to TRBJ2-5; 8 bases line up with TRBD1. The CDR3 runs to 15 residues. With 1 base clipped from V and 5 bases from J, the junction kept 7 bases outside the gene matches. Germline-derived CDR1 and CDR2 are SGDLS and YYNGEE. The CDR3 region has the DNA TGTGCCAGCAGCGTACAGGGGGCTGTGGTTGAGACCCAGTACTTC. Translating gives CASSVQGAVVETQYF.

This clonotype has at least ten counts. The chain is built from TRBV2 and TRBJ2-1, with a tentative D call TRBD2 (5 bases). Germline CDR1 is SNHLY and CDR2 is FYNNEI. Trimming left V 8 bases short and J 0 bases short, with 11 bases between. This CDR3 is built from 14 residues. The CDR3 nucleotides read TGTGCCAGCCGCTCGGGGAGCTCCTACAATGAGCAGTTCTTC. Translated: CASRSGSSYNEQFF. The whole variable domain, filled in from reference TRBV2 and TRBJ2-1, reads EPEVTQTPSHQVTQMGQEVILRCVPISNHLYFYWYRQILGQKVEFLVSFYNNEISEKSEIFDDQFSVERPDGSNFTLKIRSTKLEDSAMYFCASRSGSSYNEQFFGPGTRLTVL.

The rearrangement joins TRBV13 to TRBJ2-1; 9 nucleotides agree with TRBD2. The V and J ends lost 1 base and 6 bases, in that order; junction bases with no gene match: 7. There are 16 residues in the CDR3. Germline-derived CDR1 and CDR2 are PRHDT and FYEKMQ (reference sequence). The CDR3 is CASSLVAGAGGNEQFF. The CDR3 region has the DNA TGTGCCAGCAGCTTAGTAGCGGGAGCCGGCGGCAATGAGCAGTTCTTC.